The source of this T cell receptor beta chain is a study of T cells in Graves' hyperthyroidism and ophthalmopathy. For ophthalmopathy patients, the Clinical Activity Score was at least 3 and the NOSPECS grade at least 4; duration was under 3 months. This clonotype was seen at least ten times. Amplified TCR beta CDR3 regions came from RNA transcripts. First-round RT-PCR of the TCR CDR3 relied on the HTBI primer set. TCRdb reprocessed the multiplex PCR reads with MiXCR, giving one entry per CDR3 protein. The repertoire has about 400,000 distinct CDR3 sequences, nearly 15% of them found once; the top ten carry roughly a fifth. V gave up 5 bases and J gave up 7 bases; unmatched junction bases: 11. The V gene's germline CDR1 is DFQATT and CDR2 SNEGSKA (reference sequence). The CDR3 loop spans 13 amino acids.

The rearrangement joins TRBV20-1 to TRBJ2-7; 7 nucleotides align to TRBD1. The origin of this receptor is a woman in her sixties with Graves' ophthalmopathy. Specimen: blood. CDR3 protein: CSASGTATVEQYF. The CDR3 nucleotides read TGCAGTGCTTCCGGGACAGCTACTGTTGAGCAGTACTTC.